This T cell receptor (beta chain) originates from a study of shared clonotypes between healthy human individuals. Study-level information: In total, the donors were two women and three men aged 18 to 49.

Assay runs were performed at deep level. Several immunoSEQ 96-well plates shared each subset's DNA, each plate a replicate. Profiled with immunoSEQ multiplex PCR; TCRdb holds only in-frame clones, not every one. The table records 1.6 million or so clones, over 95% of them present only once. Notes on the study in general: Non-shared clonotypes had lower generation probabilities than those shared by all four donors.

With regard to this clone: What it binds is unknown.

The sequencing input was naive CD4+ T cells sorted from blood. Subset in this sample: CD45RA+ positively selected. The clonotype was recovered from a man aged 25 to 45 in good health.

The DNA of the CDR3 is TGCGCCAGCAGCGAGACTAGCGGGAGGGCTGGTACCGGGGAGCTGTTTTTT. Amino acid sequence: CASSETSGRAGTGELFF. The chain uses TRBV5-1 and TRBJ2-2, with 14 bases lining up with TRBD2. The V and J ends lost 4 bases and 5 bases, in that order; junction bases with no gene match: 7. The CDR3 covers 17 residues. The germline V gene encodes CDR1 SGHRS and CDR2 YFSETQ.